This T cell receptor (beta chain) stems from a study of spatial heterogeneity in lung cancer. Overall study context: The donor population consisted of 72 patients with untreated, early-stage non-small cell lung cancer. General study points: Follow-up blood showed ubiquitous expanded tumor TCRs less than blood at resection did.

This clonotype occurred a few times. Antigen: not known. Between the trimmed V and J ends, which lost 4 bases and 0 bases, there was a span of 11 bases. Looked up from germline, CDR1 is SGHRS and CDR2 is YFSETQ. The CDR3 length is 15 residues. Every cDNA TCR molecule received its own unique molecular identifier. Using its own MiXCR run on the 5' RACE reads, TCRdb lists one record per CDR3 protein. The sample holds about 70,000 distinct CDR3 sequences, over 7% seen once. This sample's time point: blood at routine non-recurrence follow-up after resection. Whole RNA, isolated from tumor, nontumor lung or frozen PBMC, was sequenced without prior sorting.

The material sequenced was PBMCs, taken at follow-up. The chain couples TRBV5-1 to TRBJ1-5; D may be TRBD1 (6 bases). This clonotype originated in a female donor with early-stage non-small cell lung cancer. The CDR3 DNA reads TGCGCCAGCAGCCAGGACAGCCTTAGCAATCAGCCCCAGCATTTT. Protein: CASSQDSLSNQPQHF.